This section outlines one T cell receptor (beta chain) sequence together with its context. Its antigen is currently unknown. The data derive from a study of CD8 T cell repertoires and HIV-1 epitope variants. Across the whole study: Twenty-five autologous and known Gag and Nef epitope variant peptides each stimulated T cells separately.

Trimming cost V 1 base and J 0 bases, with 9 bases left between them. Germline V CDR1 and CDR2: SGHRS, YFSETQ. CDR3 length: 15 residues. The repertoire was sequenced with immunoSEQ multiplex PCR; TCRdb's copy has only in-frame clones and lacks some. The data show some 5,000 clones, with roughly 62% seen just once and 35% to 50% held by the top ten. Study observations and caveats: Some ten antigen-specific TCR beta clonotypes were found; roughly 6 seemed cross-reactive to variants.

The V call is TRBV5-1, the J call TRBJ2-3; D perhaps matches TRBD1 (5 bases). The source of this sequence is a male donor with HIV. Sequenced: cultured CD8+ T cells derived from PBMCs. This CDR3 is CASSLQGRSTDTQYF. CDR3 DNA: TGCGCCAGCAGCTTGCAGGGCCGAAGCACAGATACGCAGTATTTT.